This T cell receptor (beta chain) was captured by sequencing in a study of shared clonotypes between healthy human individuals. Study context: Each donor's CD4 naive and CD4 memory cells filled three plates apiece, CD8 naive two, and CD8 memory one.

CDR1 is MNHEY, CDR2 SMNVEV, per germline (reference sequence). The junction had 1 base not matched to a gene; V was cut back by 0 bases and J by 7 bases. The CDR3 totals 16 residues. Assay: immunoSEQ multiplex PCR; the TCRdb copy retains only in-frame clones and omits some. The sample has about 750,000 clones; over 90% are singletons. A single count supports this clone. Positive CCR7 selection of CD45RO-negative cells yielded the naive CD8 cells, and terminally differentiated effector memory CD45RA+ cells were excluded. This clonotype was obtained from a man aged 25-45 years in good health. The sample comprised naive CD8+ T cells sorted from blood. This rearrangement joins TRBV27 to TRBJ2-2; 14 nucleotides match TRBD2. The CDR3 nucleotides read TGTGCCAGCAGTTTATCGACTAGCGGGAGGGGCGGGGAGCTGTTTTTT. Translating gives CASSLSTSGRGGELFF.